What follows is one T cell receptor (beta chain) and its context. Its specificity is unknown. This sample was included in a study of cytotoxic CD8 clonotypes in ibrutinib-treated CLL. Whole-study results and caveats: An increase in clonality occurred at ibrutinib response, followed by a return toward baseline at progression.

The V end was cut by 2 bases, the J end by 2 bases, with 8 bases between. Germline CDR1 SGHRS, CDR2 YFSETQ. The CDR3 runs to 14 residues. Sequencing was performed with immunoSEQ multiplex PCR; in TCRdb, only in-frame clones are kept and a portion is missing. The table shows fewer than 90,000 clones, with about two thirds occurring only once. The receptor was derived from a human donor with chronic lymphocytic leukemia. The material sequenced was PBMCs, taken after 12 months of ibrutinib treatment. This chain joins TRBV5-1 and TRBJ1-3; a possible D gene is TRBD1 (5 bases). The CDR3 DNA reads TGCGCCAGCAGCTTTGGGGCTACTGGAAACACCATATATTTT. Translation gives CASSFGATGNTIYF.